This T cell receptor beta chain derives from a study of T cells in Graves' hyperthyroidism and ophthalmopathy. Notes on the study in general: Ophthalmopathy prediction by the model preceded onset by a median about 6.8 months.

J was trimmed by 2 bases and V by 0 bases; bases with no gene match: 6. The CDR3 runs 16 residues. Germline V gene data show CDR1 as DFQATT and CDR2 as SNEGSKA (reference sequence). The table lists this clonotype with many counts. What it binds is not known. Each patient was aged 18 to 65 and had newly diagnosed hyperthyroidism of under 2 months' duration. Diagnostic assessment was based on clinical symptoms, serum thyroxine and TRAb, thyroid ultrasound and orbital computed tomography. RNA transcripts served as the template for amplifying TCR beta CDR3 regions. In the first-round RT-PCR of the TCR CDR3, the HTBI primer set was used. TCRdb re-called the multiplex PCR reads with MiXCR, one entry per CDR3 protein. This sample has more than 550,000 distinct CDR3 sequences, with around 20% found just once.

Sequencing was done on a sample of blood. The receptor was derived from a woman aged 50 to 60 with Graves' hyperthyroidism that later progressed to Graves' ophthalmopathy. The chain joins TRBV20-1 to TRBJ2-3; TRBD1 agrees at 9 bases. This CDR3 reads CSARDGGQGYTDTQYF. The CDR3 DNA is TGCAGTGCTAGAGACGGCGGACAGGGGTACACAGATACGCAGTATTTT.